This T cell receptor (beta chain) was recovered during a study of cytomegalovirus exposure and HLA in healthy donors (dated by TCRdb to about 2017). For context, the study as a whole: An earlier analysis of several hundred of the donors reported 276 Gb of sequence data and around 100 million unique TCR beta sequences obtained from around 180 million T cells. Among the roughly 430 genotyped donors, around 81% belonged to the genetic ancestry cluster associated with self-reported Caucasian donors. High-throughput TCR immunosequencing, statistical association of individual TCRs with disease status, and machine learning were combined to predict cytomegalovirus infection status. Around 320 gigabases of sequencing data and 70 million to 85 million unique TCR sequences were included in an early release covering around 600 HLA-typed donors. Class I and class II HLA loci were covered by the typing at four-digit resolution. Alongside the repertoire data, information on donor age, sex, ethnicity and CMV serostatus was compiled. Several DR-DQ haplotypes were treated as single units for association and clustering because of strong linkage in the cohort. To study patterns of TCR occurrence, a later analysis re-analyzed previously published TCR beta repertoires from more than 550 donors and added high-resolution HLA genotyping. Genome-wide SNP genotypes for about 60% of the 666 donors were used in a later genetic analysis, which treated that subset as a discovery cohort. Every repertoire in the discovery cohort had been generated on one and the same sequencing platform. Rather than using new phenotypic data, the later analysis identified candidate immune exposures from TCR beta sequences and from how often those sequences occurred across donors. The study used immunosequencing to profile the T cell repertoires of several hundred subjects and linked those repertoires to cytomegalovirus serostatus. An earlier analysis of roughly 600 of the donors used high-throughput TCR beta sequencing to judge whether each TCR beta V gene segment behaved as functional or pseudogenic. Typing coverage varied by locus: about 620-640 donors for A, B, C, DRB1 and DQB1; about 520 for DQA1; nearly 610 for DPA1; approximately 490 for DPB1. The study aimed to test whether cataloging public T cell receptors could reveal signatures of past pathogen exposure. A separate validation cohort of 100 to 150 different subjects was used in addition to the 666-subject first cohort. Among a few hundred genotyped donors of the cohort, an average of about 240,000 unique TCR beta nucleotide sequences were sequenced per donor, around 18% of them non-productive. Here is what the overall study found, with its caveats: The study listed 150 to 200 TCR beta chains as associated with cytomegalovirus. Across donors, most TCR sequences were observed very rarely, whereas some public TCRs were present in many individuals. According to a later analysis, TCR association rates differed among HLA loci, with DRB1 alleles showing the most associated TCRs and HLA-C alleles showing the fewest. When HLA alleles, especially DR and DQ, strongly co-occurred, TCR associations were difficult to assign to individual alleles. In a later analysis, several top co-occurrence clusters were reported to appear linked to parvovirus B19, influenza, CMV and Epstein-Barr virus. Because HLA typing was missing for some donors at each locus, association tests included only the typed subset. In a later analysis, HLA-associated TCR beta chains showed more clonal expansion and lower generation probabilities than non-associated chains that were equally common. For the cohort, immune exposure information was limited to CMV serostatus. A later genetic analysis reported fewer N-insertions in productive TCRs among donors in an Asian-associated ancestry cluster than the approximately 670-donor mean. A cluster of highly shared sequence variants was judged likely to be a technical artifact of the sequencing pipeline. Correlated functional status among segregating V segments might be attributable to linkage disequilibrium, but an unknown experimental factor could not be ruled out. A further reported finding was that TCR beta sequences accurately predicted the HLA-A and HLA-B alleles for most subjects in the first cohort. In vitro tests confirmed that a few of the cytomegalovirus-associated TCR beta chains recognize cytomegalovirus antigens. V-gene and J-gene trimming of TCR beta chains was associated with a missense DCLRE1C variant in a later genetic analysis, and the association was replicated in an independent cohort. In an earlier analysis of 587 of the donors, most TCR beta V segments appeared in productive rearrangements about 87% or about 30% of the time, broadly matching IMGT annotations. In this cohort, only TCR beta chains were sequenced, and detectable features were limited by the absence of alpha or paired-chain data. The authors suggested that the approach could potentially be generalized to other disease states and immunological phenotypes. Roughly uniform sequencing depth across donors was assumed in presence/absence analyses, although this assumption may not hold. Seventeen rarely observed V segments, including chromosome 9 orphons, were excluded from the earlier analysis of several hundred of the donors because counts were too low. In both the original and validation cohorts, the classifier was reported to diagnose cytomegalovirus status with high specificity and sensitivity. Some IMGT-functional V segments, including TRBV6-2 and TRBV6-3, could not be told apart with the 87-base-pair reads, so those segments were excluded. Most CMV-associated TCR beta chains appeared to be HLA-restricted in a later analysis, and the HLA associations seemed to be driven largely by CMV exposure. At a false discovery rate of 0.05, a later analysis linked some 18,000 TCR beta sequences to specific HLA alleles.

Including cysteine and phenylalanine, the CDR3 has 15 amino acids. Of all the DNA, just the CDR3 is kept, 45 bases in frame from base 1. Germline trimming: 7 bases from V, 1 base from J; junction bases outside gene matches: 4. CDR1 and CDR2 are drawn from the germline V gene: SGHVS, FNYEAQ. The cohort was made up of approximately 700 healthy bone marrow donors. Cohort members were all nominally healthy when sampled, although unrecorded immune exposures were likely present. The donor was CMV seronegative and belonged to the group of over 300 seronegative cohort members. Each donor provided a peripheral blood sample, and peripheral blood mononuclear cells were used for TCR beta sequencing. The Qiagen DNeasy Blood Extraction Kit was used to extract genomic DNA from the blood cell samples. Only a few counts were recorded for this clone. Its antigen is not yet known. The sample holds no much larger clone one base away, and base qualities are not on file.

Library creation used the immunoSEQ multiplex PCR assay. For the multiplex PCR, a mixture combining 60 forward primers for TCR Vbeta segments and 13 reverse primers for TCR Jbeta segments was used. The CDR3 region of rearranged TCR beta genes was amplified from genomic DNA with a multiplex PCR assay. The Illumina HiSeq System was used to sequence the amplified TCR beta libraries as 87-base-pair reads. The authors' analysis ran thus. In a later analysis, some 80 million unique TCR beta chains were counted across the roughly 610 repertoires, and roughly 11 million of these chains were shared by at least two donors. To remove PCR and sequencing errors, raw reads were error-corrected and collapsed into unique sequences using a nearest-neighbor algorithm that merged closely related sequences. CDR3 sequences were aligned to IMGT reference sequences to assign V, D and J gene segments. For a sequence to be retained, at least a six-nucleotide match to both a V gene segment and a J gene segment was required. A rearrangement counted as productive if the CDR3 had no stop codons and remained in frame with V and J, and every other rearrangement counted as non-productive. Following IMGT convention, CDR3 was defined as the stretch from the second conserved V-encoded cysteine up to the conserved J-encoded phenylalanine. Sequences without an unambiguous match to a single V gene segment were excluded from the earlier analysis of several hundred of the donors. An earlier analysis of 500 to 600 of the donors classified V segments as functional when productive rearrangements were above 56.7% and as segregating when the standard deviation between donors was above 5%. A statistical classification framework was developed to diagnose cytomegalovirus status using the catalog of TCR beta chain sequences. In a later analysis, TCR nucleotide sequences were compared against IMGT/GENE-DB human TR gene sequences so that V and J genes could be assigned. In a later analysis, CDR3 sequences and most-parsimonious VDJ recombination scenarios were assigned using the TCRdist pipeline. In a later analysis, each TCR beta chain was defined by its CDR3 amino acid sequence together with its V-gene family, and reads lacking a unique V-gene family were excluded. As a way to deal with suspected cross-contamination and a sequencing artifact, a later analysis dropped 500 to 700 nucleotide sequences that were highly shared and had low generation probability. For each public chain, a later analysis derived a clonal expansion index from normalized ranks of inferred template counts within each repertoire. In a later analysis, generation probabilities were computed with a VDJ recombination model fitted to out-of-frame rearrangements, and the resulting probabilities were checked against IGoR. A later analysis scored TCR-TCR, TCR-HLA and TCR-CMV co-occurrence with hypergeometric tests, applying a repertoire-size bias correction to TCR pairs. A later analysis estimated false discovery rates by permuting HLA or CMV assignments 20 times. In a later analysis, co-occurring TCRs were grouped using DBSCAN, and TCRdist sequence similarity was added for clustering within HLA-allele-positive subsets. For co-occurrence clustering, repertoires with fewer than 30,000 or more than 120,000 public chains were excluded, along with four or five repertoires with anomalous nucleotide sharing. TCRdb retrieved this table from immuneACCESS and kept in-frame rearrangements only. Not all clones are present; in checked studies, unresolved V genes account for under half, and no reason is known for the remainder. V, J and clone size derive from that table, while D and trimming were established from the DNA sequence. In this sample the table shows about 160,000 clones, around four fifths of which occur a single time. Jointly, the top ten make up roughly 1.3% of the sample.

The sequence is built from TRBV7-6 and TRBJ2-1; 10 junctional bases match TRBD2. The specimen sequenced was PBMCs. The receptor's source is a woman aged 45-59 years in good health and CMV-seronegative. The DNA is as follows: TGTGCCAGCACCCTAGCGGGAGAGTCCTACAATGAGCAGTTCTTC. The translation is CASTLAGESYNEQFF.